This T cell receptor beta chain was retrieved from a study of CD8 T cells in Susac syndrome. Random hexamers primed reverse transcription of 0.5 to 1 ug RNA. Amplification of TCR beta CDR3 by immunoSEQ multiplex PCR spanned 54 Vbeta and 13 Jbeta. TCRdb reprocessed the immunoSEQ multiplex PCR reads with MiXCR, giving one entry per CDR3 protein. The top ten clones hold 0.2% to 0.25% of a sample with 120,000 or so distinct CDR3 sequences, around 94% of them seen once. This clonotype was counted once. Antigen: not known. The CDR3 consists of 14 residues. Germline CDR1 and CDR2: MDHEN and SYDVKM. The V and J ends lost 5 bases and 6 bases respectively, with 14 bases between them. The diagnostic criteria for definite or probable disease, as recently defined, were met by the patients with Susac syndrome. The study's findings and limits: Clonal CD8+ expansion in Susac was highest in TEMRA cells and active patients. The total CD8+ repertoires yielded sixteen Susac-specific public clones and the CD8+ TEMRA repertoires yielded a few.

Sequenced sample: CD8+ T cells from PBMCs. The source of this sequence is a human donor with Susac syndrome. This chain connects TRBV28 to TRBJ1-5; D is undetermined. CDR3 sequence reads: CASSVGRGSQPQHF. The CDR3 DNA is TGTGCCAGCAGTGTAGGGAGAGGGAGTCAGCCCCAGCATTTT.